Below, 26 T cell receptor beta chains from the same sample are listed, as sequenced in a study of blood T cell repertoires in COVID-19. Clones were sequenced by immunoSEQ multiplex PCR, and TCRdb holds only the in-frame ones, with some missing. The repertoire consists of over 200,000 clones, with around four fifths occurring once and the leading ten covering 2.5% to 3%. Sequences were obtained from peripheral blood. These receptors were obtained from a woman aged 65 to 85 with active or convalescent COVID-19.

The chain carries TRBV5-8 and TRBJ2-5, with TRBD2 as a possible D gene (5 bases). The length of the CDR3 is 16 residues. The germline gives CDR1 SGHTS, CDR2 YDEGEE. The V end lost 0 bases, the J end lost 2 bases, and 14 bases lay between the germline ends. The CDR3 here is CASSLGLSGSQETQYF. Here the CDR3 DNA reads TGTGCCAGCAGCTTGGGACTGTCGGGGTCACAAGAGACCCAGTACTTC.

The chain links TRBV7-2 to TRBJ1-5, with TRBD1 matching over 8 bases. The V gene's germline CDR1 is SGHTA and CDR2 FQGNSA. The V segment lost 5 bases and the J segment 5 bases; nucleotides outside the gene matches: 14. The CDR3 sequence is 17 residues long. DNA for the CDR3: TGTGCCAGCAGCCGTAACTATCGACAGGGGAGGGATCAGCCCCAGCATTTT. Protein sequence: CASSRNYRQGRDQPQHF.

This chain joins TRBV2 and TRBJ1-1; a possible D gene is TRBD1 (6 bases). CDR1 is SNHLY, CDR2 FYNNEI, per germline. Between the trimmed V and J ends, which lost 6 bases and 5 bases, there was a span of 16 bases. This CDR3 is 14 amino acids long. The CDR3 DNA reads as TGTGCCAGCAGGGCAACAGGGTTTGGGACTGAAGCTTTCTTT. Its translation: CASRATGFGTEAFF.

The chain recombines TRBV5-1 with TRBJ2-2; possibly TRBD1 for D (5 bases). Germline V gene sequence: CDR1 SGHRS, CDR2 YFSETQ. The CDR3 length is 14 residues. V lost 5 bases and J lost 5, with 13 bases in between. CDR3 coding DNA: TGCGCCAGCAGAGTTTGGGGCGAGACCGGGGAGCTGTTTTTT. Protein: CASRVWGETGELFF.

This clone has just a few counts. This sequence joins TRBV5-8 and TRBJ1-2; D ambiguous. The CDR3 has 13 amino acids. Germline V gives CDR1 SGHTS, CDR2 YDEGEE. Trimming left V 2 bases short and J 7 bases short, with 12 bases between. CDR3 amino acids: CASSFGLTGGYTF. The CDR3 DNA reads as TGTGCCAGCAGCTTTGGGCTTACTGGTGGCTACACCTTC. The full variable domain, in which reference TRBV5-8 and TRBJ1-2 provide the parts outside the CDR3, is EAGVTQSPTHLIKTRGQQATLRCSPISGHTSVYWYQQALGLGLQFLLWYDEGEERNRGNFPPRFSGRQFPNYSSELNVNALELEDSALYLCASSFGLTGGYTFGSGTRLTVV.

For this clone: The sample holds other DNA sequences that translate to the same CDR3. The CDR3 DNA follows: TGTGCCAGCAGTTCCATCAGCTACGAGCAGTACTTC. It codes for CASSSISYEQYF. The chain combines TRBV27 with TRBJ2-7; D gene uncertain. The CDR3 runs to 12 residues. V gave up 4 bases and J gave up 3 bases, with 7 bases separating them. Germline V CDR1 and CDR2: MNHEY, SMNVEV (reference sequence).

This clone occurred once. This chain uses TRBV3-1 (or the pseudogene TRBV3-2) with TRBJ2-5; TRBD2 matches at 10 bases. Germline V gene data show CDR1 as LGHDT and CDR2 as YNNKEL (reference sequence). This CDR3 comprises 16 residues. Germline trimming cut 2 bases from V and 5 bases from J; bases unmatched to any gene: 8. CDR3 in amino acids: CASSQSTLAGAETQYF. The CDR3 coding sequence is TGTGCCAGCAGCCAAAGCACCCTAGCGGGGGCGGAGACCCAGTACTTC.

The J gene is TRBJ1-1, the V gene TRBV3-1 (or the pseudogene TRBV3-2); TRBD1 might be the D (6 bases). Germline CDR1 is LGHDT and CDR2 is YNNKEL (reference sequence). CDR3 length equals 14 residues. Trimming cost V 4 bases and J 0 bases, with 9 bases left between them. The CDR3 protein is CASSPGQMNTEAFF. As DNA, the CDR3 is TGTGCCAGCAGCCCCGGACAGATGAACACTGAAGCTTTCTTT.

The chain couples TRBV21-1 to TRBJ2-7; the table calls TRBD1, which could not be checked here. TRBV21-1 is a known pseudogene. CDR3 length: 15 amino acids. CDR3 sequence reads: CASSKEWDNSYEQYF. In nucleotides, the CDR3 is TGTGCCAGCAGCAAAGAGTGGGACAACTCCTACGAGCAGTACTTC.

V is TRBV3-1 (or the pseudogene TRBV3-2) and J is TRBJ2-1, with D possibly TRBD2 on 5 matching bases. CDR3 length equals 12 residues. The germline V gene encodes CDR1 LGHDT and CDR2 YNNKEL (reference sequence). The V and J ends lost 0 bases and 9 bases respectively, with 6 bases between them. The CDR3 here is CASSQESGEQFF. The DNA for the CDR3 is TGTGCCAGCAGCCAAGAGAGCGGTGAGCAGTTCTTC.

The genes are TRBV30 and TRBJ1-2; the D gene is possibly TRBD1 (5 bases). Trimming shortened V by 7 bases and J by 7 bases, and 16 bases separated the two germline ends. Germline V gene lookup returns CDR1 GTSNPN and CDR2 SVGIG (reference sequence). The CDR3 spans 12 residues. The CDR3 loop is CASPGPSPGYTF. CDR3 coding DNA: TGTGCCTCTCCAGGGCCGTCCCCTGGCTACACCTTC.

This clone is a singleton in its sample. The rearrangement joins TRBV5-8 to TRBJ1-4; 8 bases are shared with TRBD1. The germline V gene has CDR1 SGHTS and CDR2 YDEGEE. CDR3 size: 16 residues. J lost 0 bases, V lost 2 bases, and 3 bases had no gene match. The CDR3 DNA is TGTGCCAGCAGCTTCGGGACAGGCACAACTAATGAAAAACTGTTTTTT. It translates to CASSFGTGTTNEKLFF.

The chain links TRBV10-2 to TRBJ2-2; D gene uncertain. Trimming took 4 bases from V and 6 from J, leaving 3 bases between them. The CDR3 spans 11 residues. From germline, CDR1 is WSHSY and CDR2 SAAADI. The CDR3 sequence is CASSAAGELFF. DNA of the CDR3: TGCGCCAGCAGTGCCGCCGGGGAGCTGTTTTTT.

The chain couples TRBV4-1 to TRBJ1-4; the match to TRBD1 covers 7 bases. CDR3 length: 14 residues. V gave up 1 base and J gave up 8 bases; unmatched junction bases: 4. From germline, CDR1 is MGHRA and CDR2 YSYEKL. CDR3 DNA sequence: TGCGCCAGCAGCCAAGGACAGGGTGTCGAAAAACTGTTTTTT. Its protein is CASSQGQGVEKLFF.

This clone appeared a few times. The chain is built from TRBV6-5 and TRBJ2-1, with a possible D match to TRBD2 (5 bases). In germline, CDR1 is MNHEY, CDR2 SVGAGI. Trimming pared 8 bases from V and 5 bases from J, leaving 16 bases between. The CDR3 length is 14 residues. CDR3: CASFFPGLHNEQFF. The CDR3 DNA reads TGTGCCAGCTTCTTCCCCGGACTCCACAATGAGCAGTTCTTC.

The CDR3 region is CASSQGQKTTYGYTF. CDR3 in DNA: TGTGCCAGCAGCCAAGGACAGAAAACCACTTATGGCTACACCTTC. J is TRBJ1-2 and V is TRBV5-4, with D perhaps matching TRBD1 (6 bases). The CDR3 spans 15 residues. CDR1 and CDR2 (germline): SGHNT, YYREEE (reference sequence). Trimming removed 4 bases at V and 5 bases at J, with 18 bases between.

The gene calls are TRBV14 and TRBJ1-1, with D perhaps TRBD1 (5 bases). The CDR3 is made up of 16 amino acids. With 0 bases removed from V and 9 bases from J, the gap between germline ends came to 20 bases. In germline, CDR1 is SGHDN, CDR2 FVKESK. The CDR3, as DNA: TGTGCCAGCAGCCAAGAAGCAGGGAGGGGACCTATGAAAGCTTTCTTT. Its protein is CASSQEAGRGPMKAFF.

The V gene is TRBV9, the J gene TRBJ1-3; 7 bases map to TRBD1. CDR1 is SGDLS, CDR2 YYNGEE, per germline. The CDR3 loop spans 15 amino acids. With 4 bases clipped from V and 0 bases from J, the junction kept 4 bases outside the gene matches. The CDR3 loop reads CASSLTGASGNTIYF. In nucleotides, the CDR3 is TGTGCCAGCAGCTTAACAGGGGCCTCTGGAAACACCATATATTTT.

This clone has just one count. This chain uses TRBV7-6 with TRBJ2-2; D ambiguous. The V end lost 6 bases, the J end lost 1 base, and 3 bases lay between the germline ends. This CDR3 spans 12 amino acids. Per the germline V gene, CDR1 is SGHVS and CDR2 is FNYEAQ. The CDR3 sequence: CASRQNTGELFF. The CDR3 nucleotides read TGTGCCAGCAGACAGAACACCGGGGAGCTGTTTTTT.

The table lists this clone with a count of one. V is TRBV25-1 and J is TRBJ1-1; tentative D call: TRBD1 (6 bases). This CDR3 comprises 14 residues. V was shortened by 4 bases and J by 4 bases, with 13 bases between the two germline ends. CDR1 is MGHDK and CDR2 is SYGVNS in the germline V gene. The CDR3 loop reads CASSGWGHGTEAFF. The DNA for the CDR3 is TGTGCCAGCAGTGGTTGGGGGCATGGCACTGAAGCTTTCTTT.

The CDR3 coding sequence is TGTGCCTGGAGTGTACTTGTCGAATCGGGCTACACCTTC. Translating gives CAWSVLVESGYTF. The chain links TRBV30 to TRBJ1-2; D ambiguous. The V end lost 0 bases, the J end lost 8 bases, and 13 bases lay between the germline ends. Germline V gives CDR1 GTSNPN, CDR2 SVGIG (reference sequence). The CDR3 length is 13 residues.

V is TRBV7-2 and J is TRBJ1-6; D not resolved. The V end lost 6 bases, the J end lost 7 bases, and 10 bases lay between the germline ends. CDR1 is SGHTA and CDR2 is FQGNSA in the germline V gene. The CDR3 runs to 13 residues. CDR3 sequence: CASSYAENSPLHF. The CDR3 region has the DNA TGTGCCAGCAGTTACGCGGAGAATTCACCCCTCCACTTT.

The chain employs TRBV18 and TRBJ2-1; 7 nucleotides match TRBD2. Germline-derived CDR1 and CDR2 are KGHSH and LQKENI. The CDR3 is 14 amino acids. V shed 4 bases, J shed 6 bases, and the junction held 6 bases outside the gene matches. CDR3 residues: CASSQDAGVNEQFF. In DNA, the CDR3 is TGTGCCAGCTCACAGGACGCGGGGGTCAATGAGCAGTTCTTC.

The chain is built from TRBV11-2 and TRBJ2-3; 7 positions match TRBD2. The CDR3 length is 18 residues. CDR1 SGHAT and CDR2 FQNNGV come from the germline V gene. J lost 0 bases, V lost 0 bases, and 9 bases had no gene match. CDR3 amino acids: CASSLDGLAEVSTDTQYF. The DNA for the CDR3 is TGTGCCAGCAGCTTAGATGGGCTAGCGGAAGTTAGCACAGATACGCAGTATTTT.

This chain uses TRBV7-2 with TRBJ1-1; D not resolved. The ends were cut back, 1 base at V and 11 bases at J, with 11 bases in the middle. The CDR3 runs to 12 residues. The V gene's germline CDR1 is SGHTA and CDR2 FQGNSA. As DNA, the CDR3 is TGTGCCAGCAGCTTAGTGGCAACCAGGGCTTTCTTT. Amino acid sequence: CASSLVATRAFF.

This sequence joins TRBV5-4 and TRBJ2-5; 7 nucleotides align to TRBD2. After removal of 0 bases from V and 5 bases from J, the junction contained 7 bases not matched to a gene. This CDR3 is built from 15 residues. Per germline, CDR1 SGHNT and CDR2 YYREEE (reference sequence). This chain's CDR3 is CASSLAGGGRETQYF. The CDR3 DNA is TGTGCCAGCAGCTTGGCCGGCGGGGGTAGGGAGACCCAGTACTTC.